These 2 T cell receptor beta chains were all obtained from the same sample, sequenced in a study of T cells in Graves' hyperthyroidism and ophthalmopathy. What was amplified from RNA transcripts were TCR beta CDR3 regions. A set of HTBI primers served as the primers for a first-round RT-PCR of the TCR CDR3. TCRdb independently ran MiXCR on the multiplex PCR reads; one entry per CDR3 protein. The sample contains approximately 300,000 distinct CDR3 sequences, around 17% of which appear only once. Sequences were obtained from blood. All receptors derive from a man aged 30-40 years with Graves' hyperthyroidism.

This clonotype showed up many times. The chain uses TRBV11-3 and TRBJ2-3; tentatively, D is TRBD2 (5 bases). V was cut by 5 bases and J by 1 base, with 13 bases left in between. Per germline, CDR1 SGHNT and CDR2 YENEEA. The length of the CDR3 is 15 residues. The CDR3 nucleotides read TGTGCCAGCAGCATAAGCGGTGGGGGCACAGATACGCAGTATTTT. Encoded protein: CASSISGGGTDTQYF. The full variable domain, with the rest looked up from reference TRBV11-3 and TRBJ2-3, is EAGVVQSPRYKIIEKKQPVAFWCNPISGHNTLYWYLQNLGQGPELLIRYENEEAVDDSQLPKDRFSAERLKGVDSTLKIQPAELGDSAVYLCASSISGGGTDTQYFGPGTRLTVL.

The chain carries TRBV5-1 and TRBJ1-1; D is uncertain. Deletions cut 4 bases from V and 6 bases from J, with 16 bases between. The CDR3 runs 14 residues. Germline values: CDR1 SGHRS, CDR2 YFSETQ. This CDR3 reads CASSPLAANAEAFF. CDR3 DNA: TGCGCCAGCAGCCCCCTGGCAGCTAACGCTGAAGCTTTCTTT.